Following are 23 T cell receptor beta chains from one sample sequenced in a study of T cells in Graves' hyperthyroidism and ophthalmopathy. There were TCR beta CDR3 regions amplified from RNA transcripts. During a first-round RT-PCR of the TCR CDR3, the HTBI primer set was used. MiXCR was run by TCRdb on the multiplex PCR reads, yielding one entry per CDR3 protein. The sample includes about 510,000 distinct CDR3 sequences, roughly 45% seen only once; the top ten take about 45%. The sequenced sample was peripheral blood or thyroid tissue (not recorded which). All receptors come from an adult woman with Graves' disease, either hyperthyroidism or ophthalmopathy (not recorded which).

This clonotype was seen more than once but under ten times. This sequence joins TRBV25-1 and TRBJ1-2; D remains ambiguous. This CDR3 is 14 amino acids long. Germline CDR1 MGHDK, CDR2 SYGVNS. Trimming shortened V by 1 base and J by 4 bases, and 10 bases separated the two germline ends. The chain's CDR3 is CASSESVLGYGYTF. The CDR3 DNA follows: TGTGCCAGCAGTGAATCCGTCCTAGGCTATGGCTACACCTTC.

The chain has TRBV19 and TRBJ1-5; D is undetermined. V lost 8 bases and J 3 bases, leaving 14 bases between the germline ends. This CDR3 spans 14 amino acids. Germline CDR1 reads LNHDA; CDR2 reads SQIVND (reference sequence). Here the CDR3 DNA reads TGTGCCAGTGCTAGAGATCCTCTCAATCAGCCCCAGCATTTT. This codes for CASARDPLNQPQHF.

This clonotype was detected many times. V and J are TRBV7-2 and TRBJ2-7; D may be TRBD2 (5 bases). The V end lost 3 bases, the J end lost 2 bases, and 20 bases lay between the germline ends. The CDR3 has 17 residues. Per the germline V gene, CDR1 is SGHTA and CDR2 is FQGNSA. The CDR3 nucleotides are TGTGCCAGCAGCTTCGGGAATAAGGCTAGCTCAACCTACGAGCAGTACTTC. This gives the protein CASSFGNKASSTYEQYF.

The sample holds many counts of this clonotype. V is TRBV25-1 and J is TRBJ2-7, with a tentative D call TRBD2 (5 bases). CDR3 length: 13 residues. Trimming shortened V by 1 base and J by 4 bases, and 8 bases separated the two germline ends. Germline CDR1 is MGHDK and CDR2 is SYGVNS. The CDR3 DNA follows: TGTGCCAGCAGTGAATCCGGGGAGTACGAGCAGTACTTC. Translation: CASSESGEYEQYF.

This clonotype was recorded many times. The CDR3 nucleotides are TGTGCCACCAGCGGGTCAGACTGGGGAAAACTGTTTTTT. Amino acid sequence: CATSGSDWGKLFF. The chain has TRBV15 and TRBJ1-4, with D hard to call. This CDR3 has 13 amino acids. Germline V gene data show CDR1 as LNHNV and CDR2 as YYDKDF (reference sequence). V was cut by 5 bases and J by 10 bases, with 14 bases left in between.

The chain carries TRBV2 and TRBJ2-6, with D perhaps assigned TRBD1 or TRBD2 (5 bases each). V gave up 5 bases and J gave up 9 bases, with 17 bases separating them. Germline assignment: CDR1 SNHLY and CDR2 FYNNEI. This CDR3 has 15 residues. The DNA of the CDR3 is TGTGCCAGCAGTCGGGACGCGGCCGGGTACAACGTCCTGACTTTC. Translating it yields CASSRDAAGYNVLTF.

This clonotype came up many times. The rearrangement links TRBV15 to TRBJ2-7, with 13 bases that match TRBD2. The CDR3 loop spans 16 amino acids. The J segment lost 7 bases and the V segment lost 1 base, leaving 7 bases of the junction unmatched. Germline CDR1 and CDR2: LNHNV and YYDKDF (reference sequence). DNA of the CDR3: TGTGCCACCAGCAGAGGTGGACTAGCGGGAGTCGGAGAGCAGTACTTC. This translates into CATSRGGLAGVGEQYF. Drawing the rest from reference TRBV15 and TRBJ2-7, the complete variable domain is DAMVIQNPRYQVTQFGKPVTLSCSQTLNHNVMYWYQQKSSQAPKLLFHYYDKDFNNEADTPDNFQSRRPNTSFCFLDIRSPGLGDTAMYLCATSRGGLAGVGEQYFGPGTRLTVT.

This clonotype was counted ten times or more. This sequence joins TRBV7-6 and TRBJ2-7; TRBD2 agrees at 12 bases. Germline trimming cut 3 bases from V and 4 bases from J; bases unmatched to any gene: 10. The CDR3 runs 17 residues. Germline lookup yields CDR1 SGHVS and CDR2 FNYEAQ. CDR3 sequence: CASSFRTSGEAPYEQYF. DNA for the CDR3: TGTGCCAGCAGCTTTAGGACTAGCGGGGAAGCTCCGTACGAGCAGTACTTC.

The chain employs TRBV5-1 and TRBJ1-1; weak D call: TRBD1 (5 bases). The V gene lost 0 bases and the J gene lost 1 base, with 10 bases spanning the gap. Germline CDR1 reads SGHRS; CDR2 reads YFSETQ. The CDR3 covers 15 residues. CDR3 loop: CASSLDGQGNTEAFF. In DNA, the CDR3 is TGCGCCAGCAGCTTGGATGGGCAGGGGAACACTGAAGCTTTCTTT.

This clonotype was seen ten or more times. The CDR3: CASSESGLNTGELFF. The CDR3 DNA reads TGCGCCAGCAGTGAGTCCGGGCTGAACACCGGGGAGCTGTTTTTT. The rearrangement joins TRBV10-1 to TRBJ2-2; D unresolved. The CDR3 contains 15 residues. Between the trimmed V and J ends, which lost 0 bases and 1 base, there was a span of 6 bases. The germline gives CDR1 WNHNN, CDR2 SYGVQD (reference sequence).

This clonotype was counted at least ten times. The chain recombines TRBV20-1 with TRBJ1-6; no clear D gene. CDR1 DFQATT and CDR2 SNEGSKA come from the germline V gene (reference sequence). There are 11 residues in the CDR3. V lost 6 bases, J lost 9 bases, and 9 bases lay in between. The CDR3 loop reads CSAPLGSPLHF. CDR3 nucleotides: TGCAGTGCCCCCCTGGGTTCACCCCTCCACTTT.

This clonotype has a count of ten or more. The chain employs TRBV6-5 and TRBJ1-6, with D possibly TRBD1 on 5 matching bases. Trimming pared 4 bases from V and 2 bases from J, leaving 12 bases between. The CDR3 totals 16 residues. Germline V gene lookup returns CDR1 MNHEY and CDR2 SVGAGI. The CDR3, as DNA: TGTGCCAGCAGTTTCTGGGAGGGGACCTATAATTCACCCCTCCACTTT. Residues: CASSFWEGTYNSPLHF.

V and J are TRBV7-9 and TRBJ1-1; D is possibly TRBD1 (5 bases). The germline V gene encodes CDR1 SEHNR and CDR2 FQNEAQ (reference sequence). The CDR3 is 13 amino acids. V lost 8 bases, J lost 4 bases, and 14 bases lay in between. CDR3: CASRAGLVTEAFF. The CDR3 DNA follows: TGTGCCAGCCGCGCAGGGCTCGTCACTGAAGCTTTCTTT.

Note on this clonotype: At one boundary the junction diverges from the germline segment, which might be a read error. V and J are TRBV7-2 and TRBJ1-2, with 7 bases lining up with TRBD1. Germline V gives CDR1 SGHTA, CDR2 FQGNSA. The CDR3 is 13 residues long. In DNA form, the CDR3 reads TGTGCCAGCAGCTTAAGACAGGGCGCTGGCTTCACCTTC. It translates to CASSLRQGAGFTF.

Only a few counts were recorded for this clonotype. The chain links TRBV7-9 to TRBJ1-3; a weak D match, TRBD1 (6 bases). The CDR3 covers 17 residues. CDR1 is SEHNR, CDR2 FQNEAQ, per germline (reference sequence). V was cut by 4 bases and J by 0 bases, with 16 bases left in between. CDR3 loop: CASSSLRGTTSGNTIYF. The CDR3, as DNA: TGTGCCAGCAGCTCTCTCCGAGGGACAACCTCTGGAAACACCATATATTTT.

In regard to this clonotype: The junction does not match germline at one end; this may be a read error. The V and J genes are TRBV7-2 and TRBJ2-5; D might be TRBD1 (6 bases). The CDR3 contains 14 residues. CDR1 is SGHTA and CDR2 is FQGNSA in the germline V gene. The CDR3 DNA is TGCGCCAGCAGCTCCGACAGGCGGCTTGGGACCCAGTACTTC. This translates into CASSSDRRLGTQYF.

This clonotype has a handful of counts. In DNA form, the CDR3 reads TGTGCCAGCACCCCACCGACTCCACCCTACGAGCAGTACTTC. This codes for CASTPPTPPYEQYF. The chain links TRBV6-5 to TRBJ2-7; unclear D gene. Per the germline V gene, CDR1 is MNHEY and CDR2 is SVGAGI. V lost 7 bases and J 2 bases, leaving 15 bases between the germline ends. This CDR3 has 14 residues.

This clonotype was picked up many times. The V gene is TRBV5-1, the J gene TRBJ2-7, with 14 bases aligning to TRBD2. Trimming removed 3 bases from V and 2 bases from J; junction bases left unmatched: 13. The CDR3 covers 19 residues. CDR1 is SGHRS and CDR2 is YFSETQ in the germline V gene. CDR3: CASSYRRPGTSGSAYEQYF. In nucleotides, the CDR3 is TGCGCCAGCAGCTACAGACGTCCCGGGACTAGCGGGAGCGCCTACGAGCAGTACTTC.

The chain combines TRBV20-1 with TRBJ2-7, with 8 bases fitting TRBD1. The CDR3 has 13 residues. Germline V gene sequence: CDR1 DFQATT, CDR2 SNEGSKA (reference sequence). V shed 4 bases, J shed 4 bases, and the junction held 6 bases outside the gene matches. The CDR3 coding sequence is TGCAGTGCTAATCCAGGGGGCAGGTACGAGCAGTACTTC. Protein product: CSANPGGRYEQYF.

V is TRBV7-8 and J is TRBJ1-4; maybe TRBD1 (6 bases). Germline V gives CDR1 SGHVS, CDR2 FQNEAQ. The CDR3 covers 16 residues. V lost 2 bases to trimming and J lost 7 bases, with 17 bases between them. The CDR3 here is CASSLMSRGKGEKLFF. The CDR3 DNA reads TGTGCCAGCAGCTTAATGTCGAGGGGGAAAGGTGAAAAACTGTTTTTT.

This clonotype was seen at least ten times. The chain couples TRBV14 to TRBJ1-6, with 8 bases identical to TRBD1. The CDR3 covers 16 residues. Germline assignment: CDR1 SGHDN and CDR2 FVKESK. The V gene end was trimmed by 5 bases and the J gene end by 4 bases; junction bases not matched to a gene: 7. CDR3 DNA: TGTGCCAGCAGCATATCGGGACAGGCGTATAATTCACCCCTCCACTTT. Protein sequence: CASSISGQAYNSPLHF. The full variable domain, rest sourced from reference TRBV14 and TRBJ1-6, is EAGVTQFPSHSVIEKGQTVTLRCDPISGHDNLYWYRRVMGKEIKFLLHFVKESKQDESGMPNNRFLAERTGGTYSTLKVQPAELEDSGVYFCASSISGQAYNSPLHFGNGTRLTVT.

This clonotype was counted ten times or more. This sequence joins TRBV20-1 and TRBJ2-7; D is possibly TRBD2 (6 bases). The CDR3 is 14 amino acids. V dropped 3 bases and J dropped 0 bases, with 12 bases sitting between them. Germline V gives CDR1 DFQATT, CDR2 SNEGSKA (reference sequence). CDR3 protein: CSASRRDHSYEQYF. The CDR3 DNA reads as TGCAGTGCTAGTCGGCGGGACCACTCCTACGAGCAGTACTTC.

V usage is TRBV9 and J usage is TRBJ2-5; the D call may be TRBD1 or TRBD2 (5 bases each). Germline values: CDR1 SGDLS, CDR2 YYNGEE. With 4 bases removed from V and 3 bases from J, the gap between germline ends came to 10 bases. The CDR3 has 13 residues. In DNA, the CDR3 is TGTGCCAGCAGCTCAGGGACCAAAGAGACCCAGTACTTC. Amino acid sequence: CASSSGTKETQYF.